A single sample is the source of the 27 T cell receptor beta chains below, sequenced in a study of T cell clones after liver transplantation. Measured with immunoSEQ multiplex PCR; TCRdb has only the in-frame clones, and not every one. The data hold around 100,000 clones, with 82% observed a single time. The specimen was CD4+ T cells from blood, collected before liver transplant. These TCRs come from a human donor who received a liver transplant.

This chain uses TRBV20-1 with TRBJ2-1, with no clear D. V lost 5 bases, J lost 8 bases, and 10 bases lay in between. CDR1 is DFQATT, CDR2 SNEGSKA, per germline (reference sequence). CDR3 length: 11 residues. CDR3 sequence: CSAQTSYEQFF. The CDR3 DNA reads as TGCAGTGCTCAGACGAGCTATGAGCAGTTCTTC.

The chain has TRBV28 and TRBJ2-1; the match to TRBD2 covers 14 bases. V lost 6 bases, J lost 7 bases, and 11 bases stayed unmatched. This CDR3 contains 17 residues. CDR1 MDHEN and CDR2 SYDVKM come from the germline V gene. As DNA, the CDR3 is TGTGCCAGCAGATCCAGGACTAGCGGGAGGTCAGGGAATGAGCAGTTCTTC. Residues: CASRSRTSGRSGNEQFF.

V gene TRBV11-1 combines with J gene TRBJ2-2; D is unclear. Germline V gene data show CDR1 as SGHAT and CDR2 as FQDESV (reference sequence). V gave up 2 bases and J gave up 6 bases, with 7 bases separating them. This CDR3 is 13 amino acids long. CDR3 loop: CASSLKEAGELFF. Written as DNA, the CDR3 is TGTGCCAGCAGCTTAAAAGAGGCCGGGGAGCTGTTTTTT.

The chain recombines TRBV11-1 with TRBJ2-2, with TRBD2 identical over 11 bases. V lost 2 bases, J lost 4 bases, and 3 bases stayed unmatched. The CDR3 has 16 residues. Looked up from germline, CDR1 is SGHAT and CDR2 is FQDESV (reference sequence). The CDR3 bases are TGTGCCAGCAGCTTACTAGCGGGAGGTGGCACCGGGGAGCTGTTTTTT. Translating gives CASSLLAGGGTGELFF.

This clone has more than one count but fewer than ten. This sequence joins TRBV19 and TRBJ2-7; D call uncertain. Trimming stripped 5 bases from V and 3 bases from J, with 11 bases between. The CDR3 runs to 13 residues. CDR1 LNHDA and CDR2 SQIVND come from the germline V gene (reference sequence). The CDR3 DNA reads TGTGCCAGTAGTCTCGTTTTGGGCTACGAGCAGTACTTC. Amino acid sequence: CASSLVLGYEQYF.

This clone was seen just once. The chain's CDR3 is CSAEGREGSYNEQFF. The CDR3 DNA is TGCAGCGCCGAAGGGCGAGAAGGCTCCTACAATGAGCAGTTCTTC. This chain joins TRBV29-1 and TRBJ2-1; D is unclear. Germline lookup yields CDR1 SQVTM and CDR2 ANQGSEA. Trimming stripped 7 bases from V and 0 bases from J, with 16 bases between. This CDR3 spans 15 amino acids.

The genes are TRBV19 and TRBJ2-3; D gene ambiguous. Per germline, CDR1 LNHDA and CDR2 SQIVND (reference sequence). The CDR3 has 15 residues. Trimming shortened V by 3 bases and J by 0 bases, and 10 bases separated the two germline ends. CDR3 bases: TGTGCCAGTAGTATGAAGCGAGTCAGCACAGATACGCAGTATTTT. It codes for CASSMKRVSTDTQYF.

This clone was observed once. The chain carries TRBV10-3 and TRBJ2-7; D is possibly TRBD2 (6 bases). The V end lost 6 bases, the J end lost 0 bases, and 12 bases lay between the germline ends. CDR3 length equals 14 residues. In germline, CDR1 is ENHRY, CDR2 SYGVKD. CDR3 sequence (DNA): TGTGCCATCAGCTCCGGGGGTAGCTCCTACGAGCAGTACTTC. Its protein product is CAISSGGSSYEQYF.

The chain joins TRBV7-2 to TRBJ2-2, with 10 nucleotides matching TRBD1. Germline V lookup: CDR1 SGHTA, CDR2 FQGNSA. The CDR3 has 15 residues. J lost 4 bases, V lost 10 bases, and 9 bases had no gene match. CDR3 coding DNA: TGTGCCAAACCACGGACAGGGGGGGGCACCGGGGAGCTGTTTTTT. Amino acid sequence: CAKPRTGGGTGELFF.

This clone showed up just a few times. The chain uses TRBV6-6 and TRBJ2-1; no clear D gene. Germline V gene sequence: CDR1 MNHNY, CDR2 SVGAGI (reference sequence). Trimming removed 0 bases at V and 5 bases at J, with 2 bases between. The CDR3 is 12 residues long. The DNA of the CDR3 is TGTGCCAGCAGTTACTCGGACAATGAGCAGTTCTTC. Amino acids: CASSYSDNEQFF.

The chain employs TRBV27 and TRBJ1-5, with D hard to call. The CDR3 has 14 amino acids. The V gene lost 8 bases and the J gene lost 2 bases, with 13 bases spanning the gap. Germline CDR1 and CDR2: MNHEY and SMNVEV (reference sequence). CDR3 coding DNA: TGTGCCAGCGCAGGAGGGTCTGGCAATCAGCCCCAGCATTTT. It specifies CASAGGSGNQPQHF.

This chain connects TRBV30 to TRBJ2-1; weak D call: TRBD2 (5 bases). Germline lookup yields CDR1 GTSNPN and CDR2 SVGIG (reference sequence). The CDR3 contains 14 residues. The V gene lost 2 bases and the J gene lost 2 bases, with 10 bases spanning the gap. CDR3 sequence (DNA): TGTGCCTGGAGTTACGGGGTGCCCTACAATGAGCAGTTCTTC. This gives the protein CAWSYGVPYNEQFF. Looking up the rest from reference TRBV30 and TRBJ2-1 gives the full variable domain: SQTIHQWPATLVQPVGSPLSLECTVEGTSNPNLYWYRQAAGRGLQLLFYSVGIGQISSEVPQNLSASRPQDRQFILSSKKLLLSDSGFYLCAWSYGVPYNEQFFGPGTRLTVL.

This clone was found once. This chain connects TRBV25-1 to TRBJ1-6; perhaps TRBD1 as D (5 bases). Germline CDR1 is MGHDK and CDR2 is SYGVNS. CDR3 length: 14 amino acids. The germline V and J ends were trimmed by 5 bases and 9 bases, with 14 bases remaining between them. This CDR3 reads CASSPQGFGSPLHF. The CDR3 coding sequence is TGTGCCAGCAGTCCGCAGGGTTTTGGTTCACCCCTCCACTTT.

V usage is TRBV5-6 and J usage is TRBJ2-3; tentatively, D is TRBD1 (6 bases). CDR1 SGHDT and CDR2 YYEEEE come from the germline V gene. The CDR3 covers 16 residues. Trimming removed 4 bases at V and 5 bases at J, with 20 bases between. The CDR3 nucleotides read TGTGCCAGCAGCCCCGCCCTACAGGGCTCCCTAGATACGCAGTATTTT. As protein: CASSPALQGSLDTQYF.

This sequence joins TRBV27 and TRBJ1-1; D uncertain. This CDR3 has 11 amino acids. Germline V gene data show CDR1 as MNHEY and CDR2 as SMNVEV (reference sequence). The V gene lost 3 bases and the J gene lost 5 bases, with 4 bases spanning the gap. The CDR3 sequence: CASSFGTEAFF. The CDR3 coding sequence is TGTGCCAGCAGTTTCGGGACTGAAGCTTTCTTT.

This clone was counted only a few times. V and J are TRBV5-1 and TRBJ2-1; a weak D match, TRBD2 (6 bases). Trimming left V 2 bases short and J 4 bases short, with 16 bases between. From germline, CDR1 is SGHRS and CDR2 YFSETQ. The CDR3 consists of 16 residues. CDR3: CASSFVPGSGYNEQFF. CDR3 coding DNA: TGCGCCAGCAGCTTCGTACCTGGGAGCGGGTACAATGAGCAGTTCTTC.

In nucleotides, the CDR3 is TGTGCCAGCAACCGCTTTAGCGGGAGGGGGTACAATGAGCAGTTCTTC. Translated, it gives CASNRFSGRGYNEQFF. The chain has TRBV28 and TRBJ2-1; the match to TRBD2 covers 11 bases. This CDR3 contains 16 residues. Germline loops: CDR1 MDHEN, CDR2 SYDVKM. The V and J ends lost 7 bases and 4 bases, in that order; junction bases with no gene match: 9.

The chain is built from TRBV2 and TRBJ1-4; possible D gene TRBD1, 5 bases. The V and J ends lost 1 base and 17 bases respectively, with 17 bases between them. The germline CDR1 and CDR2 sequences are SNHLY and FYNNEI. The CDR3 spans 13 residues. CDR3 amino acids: CASSEGGAGPSFF. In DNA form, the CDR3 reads TGTGCCAGCAGTGAAGGAGGGGCAGGGCCGAGTTTTTTT.

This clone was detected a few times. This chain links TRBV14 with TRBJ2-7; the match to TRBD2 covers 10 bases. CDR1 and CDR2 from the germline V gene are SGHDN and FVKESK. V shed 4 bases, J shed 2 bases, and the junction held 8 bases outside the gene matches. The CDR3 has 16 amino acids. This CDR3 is CASSLALAGAPYEQYF. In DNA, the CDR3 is TGTGCCAGCAGCCTAGCGCTAGCGGGGGCTCCCTACGAGCAGTACTTC.

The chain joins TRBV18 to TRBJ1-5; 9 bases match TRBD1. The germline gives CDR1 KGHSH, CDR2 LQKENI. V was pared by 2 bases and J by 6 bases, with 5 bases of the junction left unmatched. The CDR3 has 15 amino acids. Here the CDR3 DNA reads TGTGCCAGCTCACCAAGTACAGGGGGCTTTCAGCCCCAGCATTTT. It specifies CASSPSTGGFQPQHF. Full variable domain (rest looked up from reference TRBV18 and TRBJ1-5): NAGVMQNPRHLVRRRGQEARLRCSPMKGHSHVYWYRQLPEEGLKFMVYLQKENIIDESGMPKERFSAEFPKEGPSILRIQQVVRGDSAAYFCASSPSTGGFQPQHFGDGTRLSIL.

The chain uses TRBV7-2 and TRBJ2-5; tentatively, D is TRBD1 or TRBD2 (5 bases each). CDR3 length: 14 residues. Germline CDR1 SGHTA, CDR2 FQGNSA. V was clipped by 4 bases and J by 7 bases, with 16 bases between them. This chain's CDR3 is CASSSGLPQGTQYF. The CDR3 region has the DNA TGTGCCAGCAGCTCCGGACTGCCCCAGGGGACCCAGTACTTC.

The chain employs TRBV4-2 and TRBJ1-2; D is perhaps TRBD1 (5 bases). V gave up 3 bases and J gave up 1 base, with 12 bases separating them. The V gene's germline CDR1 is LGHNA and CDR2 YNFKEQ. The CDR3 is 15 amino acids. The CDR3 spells CASSQGDGSNYGYTF. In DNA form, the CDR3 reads TGTGCCAGCAGCCAGGGGGACGGAAGTAACTATGGCTACACCTTC.

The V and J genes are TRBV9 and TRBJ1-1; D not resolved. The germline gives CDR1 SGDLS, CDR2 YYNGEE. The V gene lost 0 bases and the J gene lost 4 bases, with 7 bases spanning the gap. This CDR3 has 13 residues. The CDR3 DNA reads TGTGCCAGCAGCGTAGAGTTAAGCACTGAAGCTTTCTTT. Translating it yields CASSVELSTEAFF.

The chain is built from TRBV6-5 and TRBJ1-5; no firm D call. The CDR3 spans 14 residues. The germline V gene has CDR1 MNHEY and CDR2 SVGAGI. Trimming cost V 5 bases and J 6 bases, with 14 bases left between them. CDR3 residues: CASSSTKDPQPQHF. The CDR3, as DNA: TGTGCCAGCAGTAGCACAAAGGATCCTCAGCCCCAGCATTTT.

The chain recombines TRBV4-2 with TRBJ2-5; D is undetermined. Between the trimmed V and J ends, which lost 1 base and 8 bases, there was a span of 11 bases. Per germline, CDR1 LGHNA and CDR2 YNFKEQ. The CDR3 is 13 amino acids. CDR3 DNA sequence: TGTGCCAGCAGCCAAGGGCTAGATACAACCCAGTACTTC. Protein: CASSQGLDTTQYF.

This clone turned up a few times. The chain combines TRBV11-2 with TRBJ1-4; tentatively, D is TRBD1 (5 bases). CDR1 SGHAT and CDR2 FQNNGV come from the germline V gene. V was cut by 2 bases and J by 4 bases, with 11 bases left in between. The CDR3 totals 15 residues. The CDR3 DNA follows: TGTGCCAGCAGCTTACAGGGACGGGGTAATGAAAAACTGTTTTTT. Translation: CASSLQGRGNEKLFF.

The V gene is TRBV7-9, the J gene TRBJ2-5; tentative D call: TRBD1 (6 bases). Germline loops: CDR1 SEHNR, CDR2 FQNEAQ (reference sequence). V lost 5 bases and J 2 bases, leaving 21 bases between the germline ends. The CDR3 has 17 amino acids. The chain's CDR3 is CASSLRTQGLGQETQYF. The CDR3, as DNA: TGTGCCAGCAGCCTACGAACACAGGGTTTGGGACAAGAGACCCAGTACTTC.